A single sample gave rise to the 27 T cell receptor beta chains below, sequenced in a study of siplizumab effects on memory and regulatory T cells. Clones were read by immunoSEQ multiplex PCR, and TCRdb kept only the in-frame ones, dropping some. The sample has about 110,000 clones, over 85% seen once. Sequenced: CD4+ T cells sorted from blood. Receptor source: a human donor in good health.

The chain links TRBV7-9 to TRBJ2-7, with 10 bases aligning to TRBD1. V shed 0 bases and J 11 bases; nucleotides not matched to a gene: 13. The CDR3 contains 16 residues. Per germline, CDR1 SEHNR and CDR2 FQNEAQ (reference sequence). The CDR3 nucleotides are TGTGCCAGCAGCTTAGCTCGCGGACAGGGGGGTTACTTGGAGTACTTC. It codes for CASSLARGQGGYLEYF. Variable domain in full (rest from reference TRBV7-9 and TRBJ2-7): DTGVSQNPRHKITKRGQNVTFRCDPISEHNRLYWYRQTLGQGPEFLTYFQNEAQLEKSRLLSDRFSAERPKGSFSTLEIQRTEQGDSAMYLCASSLARGQGGYLEYFGPGTRLTVT.

V is TRBV27 and J is TRBJ2-3; 11 bases line up with TRBD2. This CDR3 has 18 amino acids. Trimming took 6 bases from V and 2 from J; bases not matched to a gene: 13. Looked up from germline, CDR1 is MNHEY and CDR2 is SMNVEV (reference sequence). CDR3 bases: TGTGCCAGCAGCCTTAGCGGGAGGGCCCTCTTTACCACAGATACGCAGTATTTT. It specifies CASSLSGRALFTTDTQYF.

The chain combines TRBV10-3 with TRBJ2-3; 8 bases agree with TRBD2. The CDR3 runs 16 residues. V lost 0 bases to trimming and J lost 1 base; unmatched junction nucleotides: 3. Germline V lookup: CDR1 ENHRY, CDR2 SYGVKD. The CDR3, as DNA: TGTGCCATCAGTGAGTCACCAGCGGGGGGCACAGATACGCAGTATTTT. This translates into CAISESPAGGTDTQYF.

The table lists this clone with a count of one. The CDR3 is CASSQVGTSGSYEQYF. The CDR3, as DNA: TGCGCCAGCAGCCAAGTGGGGACTAGCGGGAGTTACGAGCAGTACTTC. The chain is built from TRBV4-1 and TRBJ2-7; 14 bases agree with TRBD2. V shed 1 base and J 4 bases; nucleotides not matched to a gene: 3. Germline loops: CDR1 MGHRA, CDR2 YSYEKL. The length of the CDR3 is 16 residues.

The rearrangement uses TRBV11-2 and TRBJ1-6, with D unresolved. Looked up from germline, CDR1 is SGHAT and CDR2 is FQNNGV. CDR3 length: 15 amino acids. Trimming removed 1 base at V and 4 bases at J, with 8 bases between. CDR3 residues: CASSLAGAYNSPLHF. CDR3 sequence (DNA): TGTGCCAGCAGCTTAGCAGGAGCATATAATTCACCCCTCCACTTT.

This clone was picked up one time. J is TRBJ2-1 and V is TRBV27; 14 bases are a match to TRBD2. The CDR3 sequence is 22 residues long. The trim removed 5 bases at V and 0 bases at J, leaving 18 bases unmatched. Germline V gives CDR1 MNHEY, CDR2 SMNVEV (reference sequence). Here the CDR3 reads CASSPTPRLAGGPKSSYNEQFF. CDR3 nucleotide sequence: TGTGCCAGCAGTCCTACCCCCCGACTAGCGGGAGGGCCGAAGAGCTCCTACAATGAGCAGTTCTTC.

The rearrangement uses TRBV5-1 and TRBJ2-5; TRBD2 matches 7 bases. CDR1 is SGHRS and CDR2 is YFSETQ in the germline V gene. The CDR3 totals 14 residues. J gave up 2 bases and V 2 bases, and 3 bases lay outside the gene matches. This CDR3 reads CASSFPSGQETQYF. In DNA, the CDR3 is TGCGCCAGCAGCTTTCCTAGCGGACAAGAGACCCAGTACTTC.

The chain carries TRBV18 and TRBJ1-1, with 7 nucleotides matching TRBD1. Germline values: CDR1 KGHSH, CDR2 LQKENI. The CDR3 runs to 14 residues. The ends lost 2 bases at V and 4 bases at J; junction bases unmatched: 4. The CDR3 bases are TGTGCCAGCTCACCAGACAGGGCCTCCACTGAAGCTTTCTTT. Protein: CASSPDRASTEAFF.

This chain connects TRBV18 to TRBJ1-3; D gene unclear. Germline values: CDR1 KGHSH, CDR2 LQKENI. The CDR3 is 16 amino acids. Trimming removed 2 bases from V and 0 bases from J, with 11 bases in between. DNA of the CDR3: TGTGCCAGCTCACCATACGACGTAGGCTCTGGAAACACCATATATTTT. Amino acid sequence: CASSPYDVGSGNTIYF.

This clone was detected once. The chain combines TRBV5-1 with TRBJ2-3; 9 bases line up with TRBD1. V shed 4 bases, J shed 1 base, and the junction held 7 bases outside the gene matches. CDR3 length: 16 amino acids. The germline V gene has CDR1 SGHRS and CDR2 YFSETQ. The CDR3 bases are TGCGCCAGCAGCCCAACAACAGGGGGCGGCACAGATACGCAGTATTTT. Translating it yields CASSPTTGGGTDTQYF. The complete variable domain, with remaining parts taken from reference TRBV5-1 and TRBJ2-3, reads KAGVTQTPRYLIKTRGQQVTLSCSPISGHRSVSWYQQTPGQGLQFLFEYFSETQRNKGNFPGRFSGRQFSNSRSEMNVSTLELGDSALYLCASSPTTGGGTDTQYFGPGTRLTVL.

This clone was found a few times. This chain joins TRBV7-2 and TRBJ1-5; D gene unclear. The CDR3 covers 13 residues. V was trimmed by 2 bases and J by 6 bases, leaving 8 bases between them. Germline assignment: CDR1 SGHTA and CDR2 FQGNSA. The CDR3 DNA sequence: TGTGCCAGCAGCTTAATGTCTAGTCAGCCCCAGCATTTT. It yields the protein CASSLMSSQPQHF.

This clone was counted between two and nine times. The J gene is TRBJ1-5, the V gene TRBV30; TRBD1 agrees at 11 bases. The germline V gene encodes CDR1 GTSNPN and CDR2 SVGIG (reference sequence). CDR3 length equals 13 residues. V shed 2 bases, J shed 9 bases, and the junction held 3 bases outside the gene matches. The CDR3 spells CAWSRTGGGPQHF. DNA for the CDR3: TGTGCCTGGAGTAGGACAGGGGGCGGGCCCCAGCATTTT.

The chain recombines TRBV7-9 with TRBJ1-2, with D possibly matching TRBD1 (5 bases). The CDR3 is made up of 14 amino acids. Trimming removed 2 bases from V and 2 bases from J, with 9 bases in between. CDR1 and CDR2 from the germline V gene are SEHNR and FQNEAQ (reference sequence). The CDR3 region is CASSLQGGNYGYTF. The CDR3 nucleotides read TGTGCCAGCAGCTTACAGGGAGGCAACTATGGCTACACCTTC.

This chain uses TRBV7-9 with TRBJ2-3; D may be TRBD1 (5 bases). Germline values: CDR1 SEHNR, CDR2 FQNEAQ (reference sequence). The CDR3 runs to 14 residues. Trimming left V 1 base short and J 2 bases short, with 7 bases between. The CDR3 coding sequence is TGTGCCAGCAGCTTAGACAGGAACACAGATACGCAGTATTTT. Translation gives CASSLDRNTDTQYF.

The chain recombines TRBV18 with TRBJ2-7, with 8 bases identical to TRBD2. V was pared by 2 bases and J by 5 bases, with 8 bases of the junction left unmatched. This CDR3 is built from 15 residues. Germline lookup yields CDR1 KGHSH and CDR2 LQKENI. The CDR3 sequence: CASSPSGGVMDEQYF. In DNA, the CDR3 is TGTGCCAGCTCACCATCGGGAGGGGTAATGGACGAGCAGTACTTC.

The chain is built from TRBV7-7 and TRBJ2-1; the D is unclear. V was cut by 6 bases and J by 5 bases, with 11 bases left in between. Germline CDR1 and CDR2: SSHAT and FNYEAQ (reference sequence). This CDR3 region has 13 residues. The CDR3 DNA reads TGTGCCAGCAGTCTCGACATACACAATGAGCAGTTCTTC. It encodes CASSLDIHNEQFF. Supplemented by reference TRBV7-7 and TRBJ2-1, the full variable domain reads GAGVSQSPRYKVTKRGQDVTLRCDPISSHATLYWYQQALGQGPEFLTYFNYEAQPDKSGLPSDRFSAERPEGSISTLTIQRTEQRDSAMYRCASSLDIHNEQFFGPGTRLTVL.

The chain combines TRBV5-1 with TRBJ2-1, with 11 nucleotides matching TRBD2. This CDR3 contains 16 residues. With V trimmed by 0 bases and J by 9 bases, 8 bases remained unmatched. Looked up from germline, CDR1 is SGHRS and CDR2 is YFSETQ. The DNA for the CDR3 is TGCGCCAGCAGCTTGGGGCCCGGGACTAGCGGTGGTGAGCAGTTCTTC. It codes for CASSLGPGTSGGEQFF.

The chain is built from TRBV2 and TRBJ2-3, with 9 bases identical to TRBD1. The germline gives CDR1 SNHLY, CDR2 FYNNEI. V shed 2 bases and J 3 bases; nucleotides not matched to a gene: 3. This CDR3 has 15 residues. The CDR3 protein is CASSELGTGTDTQYF. DNA of the CDR3: TGTGCCAGCAGTGAACTCGGGACAGGGACAGATACGCAGTATTTT.

This rearrangement joins TRBV25-1 to TRBJ1-2; 8 bases agree with TRBD1. Germline V gene lookup returns CDR1 MGHDK and CDR2 SYGVNS. The CDR3 runs 14 residues. Trimming took 2 bases from V and 8 from J; bases not matched to a gene: 7. CDR3 sequence reads: CASSERWTGRGYTF. In DNA form, the CDR3 reads TGTGCCAGCAGTGAACGCTGGACAGGGCGAGGCTACACCTTC.

This chain links TRBV7-2 with TRBJ2-5; no definite D call. Germline V CDR1 and CDR2: SGHTA, FQGNSA. V was clipped by 2 bases and J by 1 base, with 11 bases between them. This CDR3 has 15 amino acids. CDR3 residues: CASSLSGTTQETQYF. CDR3 coding DNA: TGTGCCAGCAGCTTAAGTGGCACCACCCAAGAGACCCAGTACTTC. The full variable domain, completed using reference TRBV7-2 and TRBJ2-5, is GAGVSQSPSNKVTEKGKDVELRCDPISGHTALYWYRQSLGQGLEFLIYFQGNSAPDKSGLPSDRFSAERTGGSVSTLTIQRTQQEDSAVYLCASSLSGTTQETQYFGPGTRLLVL.

V usage is TRBV27 and J usage is TRBJ1-2; D is ambiguous. This CDR3 contains 14 residues. The germline V gene has CDR1 MNHEY and CDR2 SMNVEV (reference sequence). V lost 3 bases and J 4 bases, leaving 12 bases between the germline ends. The CDR3 DNA follows: TGTGCCAGCAGTTTGAATCCGAAGGGCTATGGCTACACCTTC. Translated: CASSLNPKGYGYTF.

This clone turned up a few times. The chain employs TRBV7-9 and TRBJ1-1; 7 bases align to TRBD1. V was clipped by 3 bases and J by 5 bases; unmatched bases: 9. From germline, CDR1 is SEHNR and CDR2 FQNEAQ (reference sequence). The CDR3 runs to 15 residues. DNA for the CDR3: TGTGCCAGCAGCTTGTCTTTAAGGGGGCCAACTGAAGCTTTCTTT. It specifies CASSLSLRGPTEAFF. Looking up the rest from reference TRBV7-9 and TRBJ1-1 gives the full variable domain: DTGVSQNPRHKITKRGQNVTFRCDPISEHNRLYWYRQTLGQGPEFLTYFQNEAQLEKSRLLSDRFSAERPKGSFSTLEIQRTEQGDSAMYLCASSLSLRGPTEAFFGQGTRLTVV.

This chain uses TRBV14 with TRBJ2-2; 8 positions match TRBD1. V gave up 2 bases and J gave up 7 bases; unmatched junction bases: 3. The length of the CDR3 is 14 residues. Germline CDR1 is SGHDN and CDR2 is FVKESK. CDR3 loop: CASSQWTGFGELFF. The CDR3 DNA sequence: TGTGCCAGCAGCCAATGGACAGGGTTCGGGGAGCTGTTTTTT.

The chain carries TRBV5-4 and TRBJ1-2, with D possibly being TRBD1 (6 bases). This CDR3 spans 15 amino acids. Germline CDR1 and CDR2: SGHNT and YYREEE (reference sequence). Trimming stripped 3 bases from V and 1 base from J, with 13 bases between. The chain's CDR3 is CASSYGQPLNYGYTF. CDR3 sequence (DNA): TGTGCCAGCAGCTACGGACAGCCTCTTAACTATGGCTACACCTTC. The complete variable domain, with remaining parts taken from reference TRBV5-4 and TRBJ1-2, reads ETGVTQSPTHLIKTRGQQVTLRCSSQSGHNTVSWYQQALGQGPQFIFQYYREEENGRGNFPPRFSGLQFPNYSSELNVNALELDDSALYLCASSYGQPLNYGYTFGSGTRLTVV.

This chain joins TRBV9 and TRBJ2-4; a weak D match, TRBD2 (6 bases). The CDR3 spans 15 residues. From germline, CDR1 is SGDLS and CDR2 YYNGEE. Trimming removed 4 bases from V and 6 bases from J, with 17 bases in between. The CDR3 sequence is CASSRDSRLGNIQYF. The CDR3, as DNA: TGTGCCAGCAGCCGGGACTCACGGTTGGGAAACATTCAGTACTTC.

This chain joins TRBV7-2 and TRBJ2-7, with 7 positions matching TRBD1. Losses at the gene ends were 5 bases for V and 2 bases for J; bases not matched to a gene: 9. Germline-derived CDR1 and CDR2 are SGHTA and FQGNSA. This CDR3 is 15 amino acids long. The CDR3 nucleotides are TGTGCCAGCAGCCGCGACAGGGTAAGCCCCTACGAGCAGTACTTC. This sequence encodes CASSRDRVSPYEQYF. Full variable domain (outside the CDR3, taken from reference TRBV7-2 and TRBJ2-7): GAGVSQSPSNKVTEKGKDVELRCDPISGHTALYWYRQSLGQGLEFLIYFQGNSAPDKSGLPSDRFSAERTGGSVSTLTIQRTQQEDSAVYLCASSRDRVSPYEQYFGPGTRLTVT.

The gene calls are TRBV6-5 and TRBJ1-2; maybe TRBD1 (5 bases). The CDR3 runs to 13 residues. V was cut by 5 bases and J by 4 bases, with 11 bases left in between. Germline CDR1 is MNHEY and CDR2 is SVGAGI. The CDR3: CASSAGTVYGYTF. CDR3 DNA: TGTGCCAGCAGTGCCGGGACGGTCTATGGCTACACCTTC.